A single T cell receptor beta chain is shown here with its context. Its matching antigen is unknown. The sample comes from a study of human T cells and chemical hapten exposure. General study results and limits: Expanded TCRs were compared with controls, and the expanded TCRs formed significantly more large CDR3 similarity clusters. Sensitizing with DPC caused no change in TCRs above 1 in 1000 frequency.

Between the trimmed V and J ends, which lost 3 bases and 7 bases, there was a span of 9 bases. This CDR3 is 13 amino acids long. Germline values: CDR1 SGHNT, CDR2 YENEEA. In TCRdb, the RACE reads were re-called with MiXCR into one record per CDR3 protein. The sample holds over 300,000 distinct CDR3 sequences, approximately 5.1% seen once. Stated time point: pre-sensitization, week 0. Treatment described: therapeutic diphenylcyclopropenone sensitization with weekly scalp DPC. Every donor had alopecia and was 18 to 70 years old; all were suitable for DPC. This sequence originates from a woman aged 50 to 60 with alopecia areata. Some clones in this sample may be carry-over from other donors' samples. Sequencing used whole blood, obtained in connection with sensitization to the hapten diphenylcyclopropenone (DPC). The rearrangement links TRBV11-3 to TRBJ2-2, with D perhaps matching TRBD2 (5 bases). CDR3 protein: CASSLRGHGELFF. The CDR3 DNA reads TGTGCCAGCAGCTTGAGAGGGCACGGGGAGCTGTTTTTT.